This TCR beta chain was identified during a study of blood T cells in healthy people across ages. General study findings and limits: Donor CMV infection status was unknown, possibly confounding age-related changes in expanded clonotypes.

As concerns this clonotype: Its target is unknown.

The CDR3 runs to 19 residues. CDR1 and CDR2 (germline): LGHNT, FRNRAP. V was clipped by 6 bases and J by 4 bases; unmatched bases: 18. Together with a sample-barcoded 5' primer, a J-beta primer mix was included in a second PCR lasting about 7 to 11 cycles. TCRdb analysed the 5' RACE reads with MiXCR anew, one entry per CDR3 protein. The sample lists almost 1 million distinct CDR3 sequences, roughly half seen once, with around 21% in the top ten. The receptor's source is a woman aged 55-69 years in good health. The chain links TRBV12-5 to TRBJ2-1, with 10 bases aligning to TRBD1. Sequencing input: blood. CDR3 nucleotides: TGTGCTAGTGGGCCCGGGGGGACAGGGGCCTCGCCGATTTACAATGAGCAGTTCTTC. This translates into CASGPGGTGASPIYNEQFF.